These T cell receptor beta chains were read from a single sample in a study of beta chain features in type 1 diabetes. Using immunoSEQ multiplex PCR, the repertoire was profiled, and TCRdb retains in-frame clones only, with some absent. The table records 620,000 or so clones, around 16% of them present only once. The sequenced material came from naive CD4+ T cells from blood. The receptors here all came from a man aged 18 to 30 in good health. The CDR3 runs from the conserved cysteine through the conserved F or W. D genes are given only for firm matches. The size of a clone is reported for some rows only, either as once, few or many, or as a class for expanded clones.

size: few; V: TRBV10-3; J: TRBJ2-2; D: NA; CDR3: CAISASVSPNTGELFF; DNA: TGTGCCATCAGTGCGTCAGTCTCCCCGAACACCGGGGAGCTGTTTTTT
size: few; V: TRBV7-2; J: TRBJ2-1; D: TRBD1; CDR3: CASSRRTGRGDEQFF; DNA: TGTGCCAGCAGCCGCCGGACAGGGCGGGGCGATGAGCAGTTCTTC
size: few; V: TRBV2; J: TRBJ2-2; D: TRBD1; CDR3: CASPGQGATGELFF; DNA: TGTGCCAGCCCGGGACAGGGTGCCACCGGGGAGCTGTTTTTT
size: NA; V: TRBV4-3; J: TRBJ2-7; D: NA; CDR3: CASSPPVEENRNEQYF; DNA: TGCGCCAGCAGCCCACCCGTGGAGGAGAATAGGAACGAGCAGTACTTC
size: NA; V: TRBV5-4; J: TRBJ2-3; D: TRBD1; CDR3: CASREIQGVTDTQYF; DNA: TGTGCCAGCAGGGAGATTCAGGGGGTCACAGATACGCAGTATTTT
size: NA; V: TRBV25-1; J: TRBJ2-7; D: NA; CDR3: CASSDPASSYEQYF; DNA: TGTGCCAGCAGTGACCCCGCAAGCTCCTACGAGCAGTACTTC
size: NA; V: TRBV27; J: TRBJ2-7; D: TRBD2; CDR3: CASTLTGTSGLYSYEQYF; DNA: TGTGCCAGCACCCTGACCGGGACTAGCGGCTTATACTCCTACGAGCAGTACTTC
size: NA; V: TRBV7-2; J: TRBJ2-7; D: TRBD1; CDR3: CASSSAGDRSYEQYF; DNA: TGTGCCAGCAGCTCAGCAGGGGACAGATCCTACGAGCAGTACTTC
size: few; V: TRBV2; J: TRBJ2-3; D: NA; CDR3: CASSEETQYF; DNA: TGTGCCAGCAGTGAGGAGACGCAGTATTTT
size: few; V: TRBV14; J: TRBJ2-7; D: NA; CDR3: CASNTKGIGYEQYF; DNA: TGTGCCAGCAACACGAAGGGAATCGGGTACGAGCAGTACTTC
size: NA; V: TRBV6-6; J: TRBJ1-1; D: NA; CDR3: CASSYSQGLNTEAFF; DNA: TGTGCCAGCAGTTACTCGCAGGGGCTGAACACTGAAGCTTTCTTT
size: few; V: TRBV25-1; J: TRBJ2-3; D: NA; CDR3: CASSNRDDTDTQYF; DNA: TGTGCCAGCAGTAACCGGGACGACACAGATACGCAGTATTTT